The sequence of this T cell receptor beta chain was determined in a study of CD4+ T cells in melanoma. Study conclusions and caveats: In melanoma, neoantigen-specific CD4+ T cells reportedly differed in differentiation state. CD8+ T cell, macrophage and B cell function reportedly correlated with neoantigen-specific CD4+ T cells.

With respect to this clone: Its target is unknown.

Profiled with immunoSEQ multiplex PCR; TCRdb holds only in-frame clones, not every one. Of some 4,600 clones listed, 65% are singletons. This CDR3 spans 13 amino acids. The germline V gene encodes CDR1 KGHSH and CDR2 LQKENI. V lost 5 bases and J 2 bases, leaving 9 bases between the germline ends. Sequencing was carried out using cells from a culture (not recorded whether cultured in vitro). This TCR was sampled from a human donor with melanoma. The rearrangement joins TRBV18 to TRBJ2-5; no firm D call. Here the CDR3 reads CASSNTEQETQYF. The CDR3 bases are TGTGCCAGCTCAAACACCGAGCAAGAGACCCAGTACTTC.